Listed here are 24 T cell receptor beta chains from one sample, sequenced in a study of T cell changes during pregnancy in multiple sclerosis. The table came from immunoSEQ multiplex PCR; TCRdb's copy has only in-frame clones and leaves some out. The repertoire holds about 85,000 clones, with about 89% as singletons. The input for sequencing was peripheral blood, taken in the first trimester of pregnancy. These receptors came from a female donor with multiple sclerosis, enrolled in a pregnancy study.

V usage is TRBV6-6 and J usage is TRBJ1-2; D may be TRBD1 (5 bases). Trimming cost V 6 bases and J 8 bases, with 16 bases left between them. The CDR3 extends over 13 amino acids. Germline assignment: CDR1 MNHNY and CDR2 SVGAGI (reference sequence). This CDR3 reads CASSELNRRGYTF. The CDR3 DNA reads as TGTGCCAGCAGCGAACTTAACAGGAGAGGCTACACCTTC.

The J gene is TRBJ2-7, the V gene TRBV11-3; 7 positions match TRBD1. V gave up 5 bases and J gave up 3 bases; unmatched junction bases: 7. The CDR3 contains 14 residues. In germline, CDR1 is SGHNT, CDR2 YENEEA. The CDR3 region is CASSPRQGNYEQYF. Here the CDR3 DNA reads TGTGCCAGCAGCCCACGACAGGGAAACTACGAGCAGTACTTC. The entire variable domain, with the rest obtained from reference TRBV11-3 and TRBJ2-7, is as follows: EAGVVQSPRYKIIEKKQPVAFWCNPISGHNTLYWYLQNLGQGPELLIRYENEEAVDDSQLPKDRFSAERLKGVDSTLKIQPAELGDSAVYLCASSPRQGNYEQYFGPGTRLTVT.

This chain connects TRBV28 to TRBJ2-7; the D gene is possibly TRBD1 (5 bases). The germline V gene encodes CDR1 MDHEN and CDR2 SYDVKM. CDR3 length: 15 amino acids. V shed 3 bases and J shed 4 bases, with 16 bases lying between them. The CDR3 is CASSFSRVLVYEQYF. The CDR3 DNA reads as TGTGCCAGCAGTTTCTCCAGGGTATTGGTTTACGAGCAGTACTTC.

The chain joins TRBV7-2 to TRBJ1-3; the D is unclear. The ends were cut back, 2 bases at V and 0 bases at J, with 5 bases in the middle. Per the germline V gene, CDR1 is SGHTA and CDR2 is FQGNSA. This CDR3 comprises 14 residues. The CDR3 region is CASSLRSSGNTIYF. CDR3 nucleotide sequence: TGTGCCAGCAGCTTACGGAGCTCTGGAAACACCATATATTTT.

CDR3 nucleotides: TGTGCCAGCACCGCCGCCGGGACAGGGGTAGGGGCCACTGAAGCTTTCTTT. This encodes CASTAAGTGVGATEAFF. This chain uses TRBV28 with TRBJ1-1; TRBD1 aligns across 10 bases. Germline V gene data show CDR1 as MDHEN and CDR2 as SYDVKM. The CDR3 consists of 17 residues. The V gene end was trimmed by 7 bases and the J gene end by 4 bases; junction bases not matched to a gene: 15.

A word on this clone: Other DNA sequences from this sample encode an identical CDR3 as well. This sequence joins TRBV20-1 and TRBJ2-7; D uncertain. The CDR3 loop spans 11 amino acids. The V and J ends lost 2 bases and 4 bases respectively, with 6 bases between them. Germline CDR1 is DFQATT and CDR2 is SNEGSKA (reference sequence). CDR3 sequence reads: CSARSGYEQYF. The CDR3 nucleotides read TGCAGTGCTAGATCAGGTTACGAGCAGTACTTC.

The CDR3 DNA reads TGTGCCAGCAGCTTATTCGGGGGTGCTGGAAACACCATATATTTT. Protein: CASSLFGGAGNTIYF. The chain is built from TRBV7-9 and TRBJ1-3, with D maybe TRBD1 (5 bases). The CDR3 has 15 amino acids. Germline lookup yields CDR1 SEHNR and CDR2 FQNEAQ (reference sequence). V was pared by 2 bases and J by 2 bases, with 10 bases between.

This sequence joins TRBV6-5 and TRBJ1-1; TRBD1 might be the D (5 bases). CDR3 length: 12 residues. The V end lost 8 bases, the J end lost 4 bases, and 11 bases lay between the germline ends. Germline V gene data show CDR1 as MNHEY and CDR2 as SVGAGI. CDR3 residues: CASGAGGTEAFF. The CDR3 nucleotides read TGTGCCAGCGGGGCGGGGGGCACTGAAGCTTTCTTT.

The V and J genes are TRBV5-1 and TRBJ2-1; 7 bases line up with TRBD1. V was pared by 4 bases and J by 12 bases, with 10 bases of the junction left unmatched. This CDR3 region has 13 residues. From germline, CDR1 is SGHRS and CDR2 YFSETQ. DNA of the CDR3: TGCGCCAGCAGCGGATTAAAACAGGGGAGGCAGTTCTTC. Amino acids: CASSGLKQGRQFF.

The chain uses TRBV27 and TRBJ2-3, with TRBD1 as a possible D gene (6 bases). The V end was cut by 3 bases, the J end by 0 bases, with 7 bases between. The germline V gene has CDR1 MNHEY and CDR2 SMNVEV (reference sequence). This CDR3 contains 14 residues. CDR3 sequence: CASSFRGSTDTQYF. The CDR3 nucleotides are TGTGCCAGCAGTTTCAGGGGCAGCACAGATACGCAGTATTTT.

The J gene is TRBJ2-7, the V gene TRBV4-1; tentatively, D is TRBD1 (6 bases). The CDR3 sequence is 16 residues long. Per germline, CDR1 MGHRA and CDR2 YSYEKL. Deletions cut 1 base from V and 0 bases from J, with 13 bases between. The CDR3, as DNA: TGCGCCAGCAGCCAAGTATACCGGACAGCCTCCTACGAGCAGTACTTC. Residues: CASSQVYRTASYEQYF.

The chain is built from TRBV10-3 and TRBJ2-3; D is perhaps TRBD2 (5 bases). Trimming pared 7 bases from V and 2 bases from J, leaving 10 bases between. From germline, CDR1 is ENHRY and CDR2 SYGVKD. This CDR3 comprises 13 residues. This CDR3 reads CAINSGDTDTQYF. CDR3 bases: TGTGCCATCAACAGCGGAGACACAGATACGCAGTATTTT.

This clone has only one observation. V is TRBV5-1 and J is TRBJ2-1; TRBD2 agrees at 11 bases. The germline gives CDR1 SGHRS, CDR2 YFSETQ. The CDR3 loop spans 16 amino acids. V dropped 0 bases and J dropped 10; count of bases not matched to a gene: 9. The CDR3 nucleotides read TGCGCCAGCAGCTTGGTGAAGGGTAGCGGGGGGGACGAGCAGTTCTTC. Amino acid sequence: CASSLVKGSGGDEQFF.

V gene TRBV30 combines with J gene TRBJ1-6; TRBD1 matches at 8 bases. The ends lost 5 bases at V and 2 bases at J; junction bases unmatched: 11. The CDR3 length is 17 residues. Per the germline V gene, CDR1 is GTSNPN and CDR2 is SVGIG (reference sequence). CDR3 in DNA: TGTGCCTGGGGACAGAGGACAGGGCGACCCTATAATTCACCCCTCCACTTT. As protein: CAWGQRTGRPYNSPLHF. Variable domain in full (rest from reference TRBV30 and TRBJ1-6): SQTIHQWPATLVQPVGSPLSLECTVEGTSNPNLYWYRQAAGRGLQLLFYSVGIGQISSEVPQNLSASRPQDRQFILSSKKLLLSDSGFYLCAWGQRTGRPYNSPLHFGNGTRLTVT.

J is TRBJ2-2 and V is TRBV9, with 10 bases matching TRBD2. This CDR3 is 17 amino acids long. Trimming at V came to 3 bases and at J to 5 bases, leaving 10 bases not matched to a gene. Germline CDR1 reads SGDLS; CDR2 reads YYNGEE. In nucleotides, the CDR3 is TGTGCCAGCAGCGCCGCAGGGGGACTAGCGTCAACCGGGGAGCTGTTTTTT. It codes for CASSAAGGLASTGELFF. The complete variable domain, with remaining parts taken from reference TRBV9 and TRBJ2-2, reads DSGVTQTPKHLITATGQRVTLRCSPRSGDLSVYWYQQSLDQGLQFLIQYYNGEERAKGNILERFSAQQFPDLHSELNLSSLELGDSALYFCASSAAGGLASTGELFFGEGSRLTVL.

The chain combines TRBV6-5 with TRBJ1-5; 7 bases are shared with TRBD1. In germline, CDR1 is MNHEY, CDR2 SVGAGI. The CDR3 covers 14 residues. V lost 4 bases, J lost 4 bases, and 4 bases stayed unmatched. The CDR3 is CASSSGTENQPQHF. In DNA, the CDR3 is TGTGCCAGCAGTTCCGGGACAGAGAATCAGCCCCAGCATTTT.

This clone appeared once. The chain couples TRBV11-1 to TRBJ1-2; D gene ambiguous. V was pared by 5 bases and J by 8 bases, with 15 bases between. Germline V gives CDR1 SGHAT, CDR2 FQDESV (reference sequence). The CDR3 sequence is 13 residues long. CDR3 loop: CASSHPGRLGYTF. The CDR3 nucleotides are TGTGCCAGCAGCCACCCCGGCCGACTAGGCTACACCTTC.

The chain links TRBV7-8 to TRBJ1-5; 7 positions match TRBD1. CDR3 size: 16 residues. Germline V gives CDR1 SGHVS, CDR2 FQNEAQ. V trimming: 5 bases; J trimming: 2 bases; junction bases outside the gene matches: 9. CDR3 amino acids: CASSKLNGQGNQPQHF. The CDR3, as DNA: TGTGCCAGCAGCAAATTGAACGGACAGGGCAATCAGCCCCAGCATTTT.

This chain connects TRBV2 to TRBJ2-1; 8 bases are shared with TRBD1. With V trimmed by 3 bases and J by 12 bases, 10 bases remained unmatched. The CDR3 is 14 residues long. The germline V gene has CDR1 SNHLY and CDR2 FYNNEI. In DNA form, the CDR3 reads TGTGCCAGCAGTGATTGGACAGGGTCGCTGGGGCAGTTCTTC. This encodes CASSDWTGSLGQFF.

The chain carries TRBV7-3 and TRBJ2-3; TRBD1 agrees at 7 bases. The CDR3 consists of 16 residues. Germline CDR1 reads SGHTA; CDR2 reads FQGTGA. The J segment lost 3 bases and the V segment lost 2 bases, leaving 8 bases of the junction unmatched. The CDR3 reads CASSLGTGVGTDTQYF. The CDR3 coding sequence is TGTGCCAGCAGCTTAGGAACAGGGGTCGGGACAGATACGCAGTATTTT.

This clone was counted a few times. The chain employs TRBV11-3 and TRBJ1-1; D is perhaps TRBD1 (6 bases). The ends were cut back, 6 bases at V and 4 bases at J, with 9 bases in the middle. There are 12 residues in the CDR3. In germline, CDR1 is SGHNT, CDR2 YENEEA. CDR3 sequence reads: CASRGARTEAFF. In DNA form, the CDR3 reads TGTGCCAGCAGGGGGGCCCGCACTGAAGCTTTCTTT.

J is TRBJ2-5 and V is TRBV5-4; 7 bases are a match to TRBD2. The CDR3 contains 14 residues. Germline CDR1 and CDR2: SGHNT and YYREEE (reference sequence). The J segment lost 10 bases and the V segment lost 5 bases, leaving 14 bases of the junction unmatched. CDR3 bases: TGTGCCAGCAGTAGCCCGGCGGTCCGGGGGGACCAGTACTTC. It specifies CASSSPAVRGDQYF.

The chain recombines TRBV10-3 with TRBJ2-7; 11 bases align to TRBD2. V shed 2 bases and J 1 base; nucleotides not matched to a gene: 4. The CDR3 totals 16 residues. Germline V gene sequence: CDR1 ENHRY, CDR2 SYGVKD. The CDR3, as DNA: TGTGCCATCAGTGAGGCACTAGCGGGAGTGTCCTACGAGCAGTACTTC. Translated: CAISEALAGVSYEQYF.

This chain connects TRBV7-6 to TRBJ2-1; a weak D match, TRBD2 (6 bases). V lost 2 bases and J 0 bases, leaving 14 bases between the germline ends. The CDR3 consists of 17 residues. Germline V CDR1 and CDR2: SGHVS, FNYEAQ. CDR3 nucleotides: TGTGCCAGCAGCTTACGGGGGAGGCACGCCTCCTACAATGAGCAGTTCTTC. It is translated as CASSLRGRHASYNEQFF. Using reference TRBV7-6 and TRBJ2-1 for the parts outside the CDR3, the full variable domain is GAGVSQSPRYKVTKRGQDVALRCDPISGHVSLYWYRQALGQGPEFLTYFNYEAQQDKSGLPNDRFSAERPEGSISTLTIQRTEQRDSAMYRCASSLRGRHASYNEQFFGPGTRLTVL.